This TCR beta chain was sequenced in a study of T cell changes during pregnancy in multiple sclerosis. Using immunoSEQ multiplex PCR, the repertoire was profiled, and TCRdb retains in-frame clones only, with some absent. The data contain about 53,000 clones, around nine tenths of them seen just once; the ten biggest clones take up around 0.5%. The ends lost 5 bases at V and 0 bases at J; junction bases unmatched: 5. Looked up from germline, CDR1 is SGHRS and CDR2 is YFSETQ. The CDR3 spans 15 residues. The chain is built from TRBV5-1 and TRBJ2-3, with 8 positions matching TRBD2. The source material was CD4+ T cells from peripheral blood mononuclear cells, sampled in the third trimester of pregnancy. This receptor was obtained from a female donor with multiple sclerosis, enrolled in a pregnancy study. CDR3 loop: CASSISGASTDTQYF. CDR3 bases: TGCGCCAGCAGTATTAGCGGGGCTAGCACAGATACGCAGTATTTT.